The entry below describes one T cell receptor beta chain. The data were taken from a study of control samples from healthy donors and cancer patients. Germline V gene sequence: CDR1 SNHLY, CDR2 FYNNEI. This CDR3 comprises 11 residues. V lost 10 bases and J lost 7, with 13 bases in between. Data came from immunoSEQ multiplex PCR; TCRdb stores just in-frame clones and leaves some out. Found here are 75,000 to 100,000 clones, approximately 82% of them singletons; the top ten hold approximately 2%. This sequence originates from a man aged 55 to 70 in good health. What was sequenced was blood. The rearrangement joins TRBV2 to TRBJ2-5; D unresolved. This CDR3 reads CATLLGLTQYF. In nucleotides, the CDR3 is TGTGCCACTCTTCTCGGGCTGACCCAGTACTTC.